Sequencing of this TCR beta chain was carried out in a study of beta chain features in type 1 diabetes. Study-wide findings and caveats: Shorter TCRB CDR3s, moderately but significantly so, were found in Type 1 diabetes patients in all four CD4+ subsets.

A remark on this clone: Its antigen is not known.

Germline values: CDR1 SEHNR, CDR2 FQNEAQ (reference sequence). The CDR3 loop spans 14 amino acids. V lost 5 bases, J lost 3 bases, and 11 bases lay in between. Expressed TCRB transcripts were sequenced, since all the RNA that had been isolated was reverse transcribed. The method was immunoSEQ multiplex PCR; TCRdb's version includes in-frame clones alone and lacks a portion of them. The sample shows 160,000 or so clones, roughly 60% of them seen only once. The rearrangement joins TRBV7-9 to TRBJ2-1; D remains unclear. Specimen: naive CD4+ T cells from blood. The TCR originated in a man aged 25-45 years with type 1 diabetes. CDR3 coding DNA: TGTGCCAGCAGCCCCCCCGAAGACTACAATGAGCAGTTCTTC. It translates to CASSPPEDYNEQFF.